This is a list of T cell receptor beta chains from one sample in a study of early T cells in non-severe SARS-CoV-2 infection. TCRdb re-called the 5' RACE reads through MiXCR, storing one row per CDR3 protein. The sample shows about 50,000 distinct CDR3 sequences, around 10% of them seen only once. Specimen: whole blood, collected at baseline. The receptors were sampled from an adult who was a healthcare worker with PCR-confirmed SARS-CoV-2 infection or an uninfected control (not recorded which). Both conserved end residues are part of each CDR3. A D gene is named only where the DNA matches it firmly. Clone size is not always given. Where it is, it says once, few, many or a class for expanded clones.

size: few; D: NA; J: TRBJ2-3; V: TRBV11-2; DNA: TGTGCCAGCAGATTATGGGGGACGGGTCGGGACACAGATACGCAGTATTTT; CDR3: CASRLWGTGRDTDTQYF
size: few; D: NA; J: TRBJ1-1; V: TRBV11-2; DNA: TGTGCCAGCAGCTTAGTTACCCAGACTCCCGAAGCTTTCTTT; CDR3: CASSLVTQTPEAFF
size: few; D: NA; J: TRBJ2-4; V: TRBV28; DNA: TGTGCCAGCAGTTTATATGGAGGGGGAAGGGTAAACATTCAGTACTTC; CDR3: CASSLYGGGRVNIQYF
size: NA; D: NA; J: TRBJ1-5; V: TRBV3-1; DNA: TGTGCCAGCAGCCAGGGAAGGGATCAGCCCCAGCATTTT; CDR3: CASSQGRDQPQHF
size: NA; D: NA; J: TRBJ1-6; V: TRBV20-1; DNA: TGCAGTGCTAGCCCGGGGGGGAGGCCCCTCCACTTT; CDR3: CSASPGGRPLHF
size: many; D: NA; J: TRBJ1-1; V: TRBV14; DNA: TGTGCCAGCAGCCAAGACTACAGGACGGCGAACACTGAAGCTTTCTTT; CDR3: CASSQDYRTANTEAFF
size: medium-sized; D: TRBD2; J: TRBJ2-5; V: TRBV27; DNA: TGTGCCAGCCCTGTAGCGGGAGAGGAAGAGACCCAGTACTTC; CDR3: CASPVAGEEETQYF
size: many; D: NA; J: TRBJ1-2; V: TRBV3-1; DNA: TGTGCCAGCAGTCGAACCGGACAGTCCAGCGGCTACACCTTC; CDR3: CASSRTGQSSGYTF
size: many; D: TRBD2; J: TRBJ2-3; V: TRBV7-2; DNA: TGTGCCAGCAGCCTTACTAGCGGGGGGGCATCAGATACGCAGTATTTT; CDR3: CASSLTSGGASDTQYF
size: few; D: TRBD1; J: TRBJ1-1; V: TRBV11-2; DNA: TGTGCCAGCCGCCCCGGGACGACAGGGCCAATGAACACTGAAGCTTTCTTT; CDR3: CASRPGTTGPMNTEAFF
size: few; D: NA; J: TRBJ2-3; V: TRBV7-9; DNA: TGTGCCAGCAGCTTAGCGGTCTCCTCGTGGGGCACAGATACGCAGTATTTT; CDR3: CASSLAVSSWGTDTQYF
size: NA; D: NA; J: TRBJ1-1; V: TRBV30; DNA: TGTGCCTGGGGAATGGACAGAAGCAACACTGAAGCTTTCTTT; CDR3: CAWGMDRSNTEAFF
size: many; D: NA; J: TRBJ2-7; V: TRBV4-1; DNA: TGCGCCAGCAGCCAAGGCAACAGCGCCTACGAGCAGTACTTC; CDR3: CASSQGNSAYEQYF
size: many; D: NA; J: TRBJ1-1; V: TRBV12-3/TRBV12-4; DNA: TGTGCCAGCAGTTTCGGGTCGCACACTGAAGCTTTCTTT; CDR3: CASSFGSHTEAFF
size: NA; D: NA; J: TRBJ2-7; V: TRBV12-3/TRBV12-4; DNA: TGTGCCAGCAGTCCGGGTAACTACGAGCAGTACTTC; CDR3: CASSPGNYEQYF
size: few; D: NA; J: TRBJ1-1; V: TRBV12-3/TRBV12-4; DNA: TGTGCCAGCAGTAGCGGACAGAGTCAAGCTTTCTTT; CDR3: CASSSGQSQAFF
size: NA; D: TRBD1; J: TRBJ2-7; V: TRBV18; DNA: TGTGCCAGCTCACCGCGGACCGGGACAGACGAGCAGTACTTC; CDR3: CASSPRTGTDEQYF
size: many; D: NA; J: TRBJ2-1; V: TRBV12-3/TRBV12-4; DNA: TGTGCCAGCACCGGAAGCCCACCACGCGGCGATGAGCAGTTCTTC; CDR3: CASTGSPPRGDEQFF
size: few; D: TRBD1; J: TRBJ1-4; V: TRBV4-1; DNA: TGCGCCAGCAGCCACGGGACAGGGTTCCGGTACGTTGAAAAACTGTTTTTT; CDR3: CASSHGTGFRYVEKLFF
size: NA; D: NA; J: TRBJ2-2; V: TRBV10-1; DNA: TGCGCCAGCAGTGCCGCGAACACCGGGGAGCTGTTTTTT; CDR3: CASSAANTGELFF
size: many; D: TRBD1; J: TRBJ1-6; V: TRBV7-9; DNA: TGTGCCAGCAGCTCGGGACAGTCGCGATCACCCCTCCACTTT; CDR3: CASSSGQSRSPLHF
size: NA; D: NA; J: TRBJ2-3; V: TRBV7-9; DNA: TGTGCCAGCAGCTCCGACTGGGGCACAGATACGCAGTATTTT; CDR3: CASSSDWGTDTQYF
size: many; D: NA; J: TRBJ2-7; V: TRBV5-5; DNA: TGTGCCAGCAGCTCAGGGCGCTACGAGCAGTACTTC; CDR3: CASSSGRYEQYF
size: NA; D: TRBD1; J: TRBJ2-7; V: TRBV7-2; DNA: TGTGCCAGCAGCCCTCGGGTGGGGCAGGGGGAACTCGAGCAGTACTTC; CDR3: CASSPRVGQGELEQYF
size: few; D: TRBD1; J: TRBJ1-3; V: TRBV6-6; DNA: TGTGCCAGCATCCGCCCAACAGGGGCCGAGAGCTCTGGAAACACCATATATTTT; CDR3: CASIRPTGAESSGNTIYF
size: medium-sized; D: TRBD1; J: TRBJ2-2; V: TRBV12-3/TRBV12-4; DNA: TGTGCCAGCAGACTTCAGGGGGCTGGGCGGACCGGGGAGCTGTTTTTT; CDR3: CASRLQGAGRTGELFF
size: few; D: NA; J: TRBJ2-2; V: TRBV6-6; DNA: TGTGCCAGCAGTTGGAGAGAAGTTACCGGGGAGCTGTTTTTT; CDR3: CASSWREVTGELFF
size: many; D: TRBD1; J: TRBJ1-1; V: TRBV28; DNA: TGTGCCAGCAGTCCCCCGACAGGGATGAACACTGAAGCTTTCTTT; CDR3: CASSPPTGMNTEAFF
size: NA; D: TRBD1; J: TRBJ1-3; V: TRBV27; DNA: TGTGCCAGCGGACAGGGACCTTTCGGAAACACCATATATTTT; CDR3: CASGQGPFGNTIYF
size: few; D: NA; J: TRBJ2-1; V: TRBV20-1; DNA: TGCAGTGCTAGAGATCCGGGTGGGGCCGGCGATGAGCAGTTCTTC; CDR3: CSARDPGGAGDEQFF
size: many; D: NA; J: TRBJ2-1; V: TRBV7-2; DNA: TGTGCCAGCAGCTTACCGGGGAATGAGCAGTTCTTC; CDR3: CASSLPGNEQFF
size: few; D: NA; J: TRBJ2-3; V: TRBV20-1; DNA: TGCAGTGTCAGGGACGGAGGCACAGATACGCAGTATTTT; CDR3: CSVRDGGTDTQYF
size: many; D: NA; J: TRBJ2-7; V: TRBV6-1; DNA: TGTGCCAGCAGTGAAATTCAGGGGAATGTACAGTACTTC; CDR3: CASSEIQGNVQYF
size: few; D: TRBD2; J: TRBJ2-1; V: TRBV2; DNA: TGTGCCAGCAGTGAAGGCGGGAGGTTGTACAATGAGCAGTTCTTC; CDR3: CASSEGGRLYNEQFF
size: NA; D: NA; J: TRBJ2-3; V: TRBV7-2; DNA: TGTGCCAGCAGTGGGGGGCTGAACACAGATACGCAGTATTTT; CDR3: CASSGGLNTDTQYF
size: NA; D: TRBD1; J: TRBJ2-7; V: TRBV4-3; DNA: TGCGCCAGCAGCCAAGGGGACAGCCAGTCCTACGAGCAGTACTTC; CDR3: CASSQGDSQSYEQYF
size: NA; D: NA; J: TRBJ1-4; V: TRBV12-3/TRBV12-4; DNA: TGTGCCACCGCGCAGGGAAATGGGGAAAAACTGTTTTTT; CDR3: CATAQGNGEKLFF
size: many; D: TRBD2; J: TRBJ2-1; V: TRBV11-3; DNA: TGTGCCAGCAGCTCTCTAGCGGGGGGGTACAATGAGCAGTTCTTC; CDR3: CASSSLAGGYNEQFF
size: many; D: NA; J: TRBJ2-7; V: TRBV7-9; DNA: TGTGCCAGCAGCCTCACTGACAGAGGACAGTACTTC; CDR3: CASSLTDRGQYF
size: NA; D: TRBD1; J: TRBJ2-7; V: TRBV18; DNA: TGTGCCAGCTCACCACTTGACAGGGGCGGCTACGAGCAGTACTTC; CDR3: CASSPLDRGGYEQYF
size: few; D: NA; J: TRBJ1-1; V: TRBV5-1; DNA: TGCGCCAGCAGCTTGGCCCCGCGGGCGTTTGGTGAAGCTTTCTTT; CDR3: CASSLAPRAFGEAFF
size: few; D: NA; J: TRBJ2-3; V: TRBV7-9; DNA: TGTGCCAGCATGGTAGATACGCAGTATTTT; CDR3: CASMVDTQYF
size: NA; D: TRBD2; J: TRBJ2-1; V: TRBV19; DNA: TGTGCCAGTAGAACGGCTAGCGGGGGGACCTACAATGAGCAGTTCTTC; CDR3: CASRTASGGTYNEQFF
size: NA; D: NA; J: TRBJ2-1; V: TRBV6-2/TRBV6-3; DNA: TGTGCCAGCAGTTACGGTGGTACCCAGCAGTTCTTC; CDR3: CASSYGGTQQFF
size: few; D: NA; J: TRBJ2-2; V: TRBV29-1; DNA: TGCAGCGTTGCTATACAGGGATCCGGGGAGCTGTTTTTT; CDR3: CSVAIQGSGELFF
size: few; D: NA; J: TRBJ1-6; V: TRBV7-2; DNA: TGTGCCAGCGTGGAACAGGGTCGGTCACCCCTCCACTTT; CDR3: CASVEQGRSPLHF
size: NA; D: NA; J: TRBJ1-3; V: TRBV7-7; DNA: TGTGCCAGCAGCCGGGACACCTCTGGAAACACCATATATTTT; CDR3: CASSRDTSGNTIYF
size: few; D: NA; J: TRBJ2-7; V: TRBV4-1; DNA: TGCGCCAGCAGCCAAGAATGGTCCTCGCCCTCCTACGAGCAGTACTTC; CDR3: CASSQEWSSPSYEQYF
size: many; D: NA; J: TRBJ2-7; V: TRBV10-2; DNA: TGCGCCAGCAGTGACCAATCAGGGACGACTTACGAGCAGTACTTC; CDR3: CASSDQSGTTYEQYF
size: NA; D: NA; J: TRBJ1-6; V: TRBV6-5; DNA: TGTGCCAGCAGTACAAGGGGCTCACCCCTCCACTTT; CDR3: CASSTRGSPLHF
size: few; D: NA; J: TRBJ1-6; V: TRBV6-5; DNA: TGTGCCAGCGGCCGGGGGCTCACGGGTTCACCCCTCCACTTT; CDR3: CASGRGLTGSPLHF
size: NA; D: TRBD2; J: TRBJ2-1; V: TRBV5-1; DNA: TGCGCCAGCAGACCCGAAGCGGGGAACTACAATGAGCAGTTCTTC; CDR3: CASRPEAGNYNEQFF
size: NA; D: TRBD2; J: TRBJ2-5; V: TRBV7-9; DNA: TGTGCCAGCAGCAAAAAAGGACTAGCGGGGGAAGAGACCCAGTACTTC; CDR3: CASSKKGLAGEETQYF